The text below deals with one T cell receptor beta chain. Sequencing of TCR beta was performed on blood CD8+ T cells and on blood CD4+ T cells. The RNA input was roughly 0.45 to 1 ug, and it was reverse transcribed with random hexamers. One entry per CDR3 protein results from TCRdb running MiXCR on the immunoSEQ multiplex PCR reads. The data show hundreds of thousands of distinct CDR3 sequences, approximately 94% seen once. This sample is drawn from a study of CD8 T cells in Susac syndrome. About the research overall: Patients with Susac syndrome who were sequenced included more than 5 with active disease and eight or nine in remission.

Germline-derived CDR1 and CDR2 are KGHSH and LQKENI. This CDR3 region has 15 residues. V lost 5 bases, J lost 5 bases, and 7 bases stayed unmatched. The V gene is TRBV18, the J gene TRBJ2-5, with 11 bases lining up with TRBD1. This sequence originates from a human donor with Susac syndrome. The material sequenced was CD4+ T cells from PBMCs. The CDR3 region is CASSRGQGAGETQYF. The CDR3 nucleotides read TGTGCCAGCTCAAGAGGACAGGGGGCAGGGGAGACCCAGTACTTC.